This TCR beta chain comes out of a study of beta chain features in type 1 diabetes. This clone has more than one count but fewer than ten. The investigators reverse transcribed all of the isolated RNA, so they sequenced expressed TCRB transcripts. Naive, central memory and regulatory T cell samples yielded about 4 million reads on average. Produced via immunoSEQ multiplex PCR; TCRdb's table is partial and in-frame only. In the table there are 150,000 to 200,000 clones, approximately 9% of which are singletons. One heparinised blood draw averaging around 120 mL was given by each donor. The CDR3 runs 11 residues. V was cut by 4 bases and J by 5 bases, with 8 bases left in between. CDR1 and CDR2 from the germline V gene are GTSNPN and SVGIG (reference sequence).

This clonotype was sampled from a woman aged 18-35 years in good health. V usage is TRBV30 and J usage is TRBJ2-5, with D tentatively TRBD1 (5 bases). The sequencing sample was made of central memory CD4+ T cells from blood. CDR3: CAWTGSETQYF. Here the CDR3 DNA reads TGTGCCTGGACAGGGTCGGAGACCCAGTACTTC.